These T cell receptor beta chains were read from a single sample in a study of cytomegalovirus exposure and HLA in healthy donors. Method: immunoSEQ multiplex PCR; TCRdb's copy keeps in-frame clones and lacks some. The sample includes around 180,000 clones, roughly four fifths seen only once; the top ten take 1.5% to 2%. The sample was PBMCs. The source of these receptors is a man younger than 35 in good health and CMV-seronegative. CDR3s include the opening cysteine and the closing phenylalanine or tryptophan. The order of the fields is V gene, J gene, clone size, D gene, CDR3 DNA, CDR3 protein. The D gene is left open where the match is weak. Clone sizes are given selectively: once, few, many, or a class where the clone is expanded.

V: TRBV5-4; J: TRBJ1-6; size: .; D: .; DNA: TGTGCCAGCAGCTTGGGGGGCCCCTTCTCCTATAATTCACCCCTCCACTTT; CDR3: CASSLGGPFSYNSPLHF
V: TRBV7-2; J: TRBJ1-3; size: .; D: TRBD1; DNA: TGTGCCAGCAGGGACTATAGTAAACAGGGGTCTGGAAACACCATATATTTT; CDR3: CASRDYSKQGSGNTIYF
V: TRBV25-1; J: TRBJ2-5; size: .; D: .; DNA: TGTGCCAGCAGTGAATATATGGGAGAGCAGGTACAAGAGACCCAGTACTTC; CDR3: CASSEYMGEQVQETQYF
V: TRBV6-6; J: TRBJ2-7; size: .; D: .; DNA: TGTGCCAGCAGTTACCCCCGGGGACATACCTACGAGCAGTACTTC; CDR3: CASSYPRGHTYEQYF
V: TRBV9; J: TRBJ2-5; size: .; D: TRBD2; DNA: TGTGCCAGCAGCGAGGGACTAGCGGGCACAATTTCTGGGGAGACCCAGTACTTC; CDR3: CASSEGLAGTISGETQYF
V: TRBV28; J: TRBJ2-3; size: .; D: .; DNA: TGTGCCAGCAGTTTCGCAGTGGGCCGAATCCTTAGCACAGATACGCAGTATTTT; CDR3: CASSFAVGRILSTDTQYF
V: TRBV9; J: TRBJ2-2; size: .; D: .; DNA: TGTGCCAGCAGCGTAGGGCGGCAGACCTCGAACACCGGGGAGCTGTTTTTT; CDR3: CASSVGRQTSNTGELFF
V: TRBV4-3; J: TRBJ2-3; size: .; D: .; DNA: TGCGCCAGCAGCCAAGAGGGGGTTCGGCAGGGGGGATTCACAGATACGCAGTATTTT; CDR3: CASSQEGVRQGGFTDTQYF
V: TRBV9; J: TRBJ2-6; size: once; D: TRBD2; DNA: TGTGCCAGCAGCCCCTATGCTAGCGGAGGGTCTGGGGCCAACGTCCTGACTTTC; CDR3: CASSPYASGGSGANVLTF
V: TRBV5-8; J: TRBJ2-2; size: .; D: .; DNA: TGTGCCAGCAGGCAACTTGCCGGGGAGCTGTTTTTT; CDR3: CASRQLAGELFF
V: TRBV10-3; J: TRBJ1-5; size: .; D: TRBD1; DNA: TGTGCCATCAGGGGACAGTCCAATCAGCCCCAGCATTTT; CDR3: CAIRGQSNQPQHF
V: TRBV6-6; J: TRBJ1-2; size: .; D: TRBD1; DNA: TGTGCCAGCAGTCCTCGACAGGGGGCGGGCTATGGCTACACCTTC; CDR3: CASSPRQGAGYGYTF
V: TRBV2; J: TRBJ2-5; size: few; D: TRBD1; DNA: TGTGCCAGCAGTAGGACAGGGGGCAGGGAGACCCAGTACTTC; CDR3: CASSRTGGRETQYF
V: TRBV6-6; J: TRBJ2-1; size: .; D: TRBD2; DNA: TGTGCCAGCAGCAGGACTAGCGGGATTGGTGAGCAGTTCTTC; CDR3: CASSRTSGIGEQFF
V: TRBV29-1; J: TRBJ2-7; size: few; D: TRBD1; DNA: TGCAGCGTCAACAGGGGTCCCTACGAGCAGTACTTC; CDR3: CSVNRGPYEQYF
V: TRBV5-1; J: TRBJ1-3; size: .; D: .; DNA: TGCGCCAGCAGCTTGGATGGTGTTGGGGCCACAGGATATTTT; CDR3: CASSLDGVGATGYF
V: TRBV7-2; J: TRBJ2-7; size: .; D: .; DNA: TGTGCCAGCAGCCAGAGTAGCTACCCATCCTACGAGCAGTACTTC; CDR3: CASSQSSYPSYEQYF
V: TRBV7-7; J: TRBJ2-1; size: .; D: TRBD2; DNA: TGTGCTAGCAGCTTAATTCGGGCTAGCGGGTGTCGTAGTAAAGAGAATGAGCAGTTCTTC; CDR3: CASSLIRASGCRSKENEQFF
V: TRBV6-1; J: TRBJ1-1; size: .; D: .; DNA: TGTGCCAGCAGCGAGACTCCTATCGCTGAAGCTTTCTTT; CDR3: CASSETPIAEAFF
V: TRBV5-1; J: TRBJ2-5; size: .; D: TRBD1; DNA: TGCGCCAGCAGCTCCGACCAGGGGGCTGCAGAGACCCAGTACTTC; CDR3: CASSSDQGAAETQYF
V: TRBV29-1; J: TRBJ1-1; size: .; D: .; DNA: TGCAGCGTTGCTTCAGGGCCAAACACTGAAGCTTTCTTT; CDR3: CSVASGPNTEAFF
V: TRBV5-1; J: TRBJ2-7; size: .; D: .; DNA: TGCGCCAGCAGCTTGACGGGCTCCTACGAGCAGTACTTC; CDR3: CASSLTGSYEQYF
V: TRBV29-1; J: TRBJ2-3; size: .; D: TRBD2; DNA: TGCAGCGTACCCGGGGGGGGCAGGGCCACAGATACGCAGTATTTT; CDR3: CSVPGGGRATDTQYF
V: TRBV5-1; J: TRBJ1-6; size: .; D: TRBD1; DNA: TGCGCCAGCAGCCGGAGGTTGACAGGGTACAATTCACCCCTCCACTTT; CDR3: CASSRRLTGYNSPLHF
V: TRBV13; J: TRBJ2-1; size: .; D: .; DNA: TGTGCCAGCAGAGTAAGGGGTGGCTCCTACAATGAGCAGTTCTTC; CDR3: CASRVRGGSYNEQFF
V: TRBV6-5; J: TRBJ1-6; size: .; D: TRBD1; DNA: TGTGCCAGCCAAACGGGGACAGAAAATTCACCCCTCCACTTT; CDR3: CASQTGTENSPLHF
V: TRBV2; J: TRBJ2-7; size: few; D: TRBD2; DNA: TGTGCCAGCAGTGTGGAGGGAGGGCTCGAGCAGTACTTC; CDR3: CASSVEGGLEQYF
V: TRBV5-4; J: TRBJ1-2; size: .; D: TRBD1; DNA: TGTGCCAGCAGCCTAGGGGGACAGATCTATGGCTACACCTTC; CDR3: CASSLGGQIYGYTF
V: TRBV11-2; J: TRBJ2-4; size: .; D: .; DNA: TGTGCCAGCAGCACAACGGACAGACTAGCCAAAAACATTCAGTACTTC; CDR3: CASSTTDRLAKNIQYF
V: TRBV19; J: TRBJ1-1; size: .; D: TRBD1; DNA: TGTGCCAGTAGTATAAGACAGGGTAACACTGAAGCTTTCTTT; CDR3: CASSIRQGNTEAFF
V: TRBV4-1; J: TRBJ1-5; size: .; D: .; DNA: TGCGCCAGCAGCCAAGATGGAGGGAATCAGCCCCAGCATTTT; CDR3: CASSQDGGNQPQHF
V: TRBV6-1; J: TRBJ1-6; size: .; D: .; DNA: TGTGCCAGCAGTGAAGTATACAGGCTGAGCTCCTATAATTCACCCCTCCACTTT; CDR3: CASSEVYRLSSYNSPLHF
V: TRBV7-9; J: TRBJ2-5; size: .; D: TRBD2; DNA: TGTGCCAGCAGCCAATCCGGGACTAGCGGGCGAGAGACCCAGTACTTC; CDR3: CASSQSGTSGRETQYF
V: TRBV28; J: TRBJ2-1; size: .; D: TRBD1; DNA: TGTGCCAGCAGGCCAGGGACAGGGGGCTGGAATGAGCAGTTCTTC; CDR3: CASRPGTGGWNEQFF
V: TRBV5-5; J: TRBJ1-4; size: .; D: .; DNA: TGTGCCAGCAGCCTGGGGAGGGGAAATGAAAAACTGTTTTTT; CDR3: CASSLGRGNEKLFF
V: TRBV14; J: TRBJ2-1; size: .; D: TRBD2; DNA: TGTGCCAGCAGCCCAGGGGCTAGCGGGCGCCCTAGGGGGAATGAGCAGTTCTTC; CDR3: CASSPGASGRPRGNEQFF
V: TRBV10-2; J: TRBJ1-1; size: .; D: .; DNA: TGCGCCAGCAGTGTTCCTAATAGGGGAATGGCTGAAGCTTTCTTT; CDR3: CASSVPNRGMAEAFF
V: TRBV6-1; J: TRBJ2-5; size: .; D: .; DNA: TGTGCCAGCAGTGTTGGTGCTTCAGGGGAGACCCAGTACTTC; CDR3: CASSVGASGETQYF
V: TRBV14; J: TRBJ1-5; size: .; D: .; DNA: TGTGCCAGCAGCCAGCTGCAGAATCAGCCCCAGCATTTT; CDR3: CASSQLQNQPQHF
V: TRBV29-1; J: TRBJ2-1; size: .; D: .; DNA: TGCAGCGTTGACTTCAGAAACAATGAGCAGTTCTTC; CDR3: CSVDFRNNEQFF
V: TRBV19; J: TRBJ1-3; size: .; D: .; DNA: TGTGCCAGTAGTATCCTCCTACAGGGTAACTCTGGAAACACCATATATTTT; CDR3: CASSILLQGNSGNTIYF
V: TRBV29-1; J: TRBJ2-2; size: .; D: .; DNA: TGCAGCGTTGAAAGAGACACCGGGGAGCTGTTTTTT; CDR3: CSVERDTGELFF
V: TRBV18; J: TRBJ2-5; size: .; D: TRBD2; DNA: TGTGCCAGCTCACGTGCGGGGGGCAGTCGATTAGAGACCCAGTACTTC; CDR3: CASSRAGGSRLETQYF
V: TRBV15; J: TRBJ1-2; size: .; D: .; DNA: TGTGCCACCTCACAAGCGTCCCACTATGGCTACACCTTC; CDR3: CATSQASHYGYTF
V: TRBV9; J: TRBJ1-2; size: .; D: TRBD1; DNA: TGTGTCAGCAGCCTACAGGGGGCTAACTATGGCTACACCTTC; CDR3: CVSSLQGANYGYTF